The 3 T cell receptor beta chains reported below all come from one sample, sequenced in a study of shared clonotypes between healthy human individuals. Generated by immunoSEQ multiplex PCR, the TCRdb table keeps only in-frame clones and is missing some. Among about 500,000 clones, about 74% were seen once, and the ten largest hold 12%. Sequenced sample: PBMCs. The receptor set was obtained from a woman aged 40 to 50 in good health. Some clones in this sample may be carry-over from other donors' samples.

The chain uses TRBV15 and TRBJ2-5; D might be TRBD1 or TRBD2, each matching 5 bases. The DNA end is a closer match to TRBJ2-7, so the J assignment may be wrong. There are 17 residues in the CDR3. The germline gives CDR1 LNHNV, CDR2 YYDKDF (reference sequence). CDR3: CATSPVEGRPSSYEQYF. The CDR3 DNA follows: TGTGCCACCAGCCCAGTCGAGGGACGGCCAAGCTCCTACGAGCAGTACTTC.

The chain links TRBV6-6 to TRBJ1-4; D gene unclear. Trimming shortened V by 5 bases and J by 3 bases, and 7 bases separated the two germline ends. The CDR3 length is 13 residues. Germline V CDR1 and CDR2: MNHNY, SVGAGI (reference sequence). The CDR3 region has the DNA TGTGCCAGCAGTCGCGCGGCTAATGAAAAACTGTTTTTT. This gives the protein CASSRAANEKLFF.

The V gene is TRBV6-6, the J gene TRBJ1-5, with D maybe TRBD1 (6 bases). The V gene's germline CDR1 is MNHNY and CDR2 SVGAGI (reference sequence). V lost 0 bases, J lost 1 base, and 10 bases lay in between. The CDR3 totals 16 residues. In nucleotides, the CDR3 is TGTGCCAGCAGTTACTCGACGGGGGCGAGCAATCAGCCCCAGCATTTT. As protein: CASSYSTGASNQPQHF.